The sequence of this T cell receptor (beta chain) was determined in a study of cytomegalovirus exposure and HLA in healthy donors. Notes on the study in general: CMV antigen specificity of a few CMV-associated chains was confirmed in vitro.

This CDR3 contains 14 residues. V was pared by 2 bases and J by 6 bases, with 3 bases of the junction left unmatched. CDR1 is MDHEN and CDR2 is SYDVKM in the germline V gene. Of note for this clone: Its cognate antigen is unknown.

Sequencing was performed with immunoSEQ multiplex PCR; in TCRdb, only in-frame clones are kept and a portion is missing. Of roughly 120,000 clones listed, about nine tenths are singletons. V is TRBV28 and J is TRBJ2-1; 8 nucleotides align to TRBD2. The sequence was collected from a woman between 18 and 29 years old in good health and CMV-seronegative. The sequencing sample was made of PBMCs. In DNA, the CDR3 is TGTGCCAGCAGTTTAAGCGGGAGAGGCAATGAGCAGTTCTTC. It yields the protein CASSLSGRGNEQFF. The full variable domain, its missing parts supplied by reference TRBV28 and TRBJ2-1, is DVKVTQSSRYLVKRTGEKVFLECVQDMDHENMFWYRQDPGLGLRLIYFSYDVKMKEKGDIPEGYSVSREKKERFSLILESASTNQTSMYLCASSLSGRGNEQFFGPGTRLTVL.